This TCR beta chain was sequenced in a study of shared clonotypes between healthy human individuals (dated by TCRdb to 2018 to 2021). For context, the study as a whole: A couple of women and a few men aged 18 to 49 years were included in the cohort. Different laboratories and diverse techniques were used to prepare libraries and sequence TCR repertoires, to increase sequencing depth and limit assay-specific biases. Leukapheresis yielded between about 0.8 and 9.5 billion PBMCs per donor. For each donor, CD4 naive and CD4 memory were each given three plates, CD8 naive was given two plates, and CD8 memory was given one plate. Blood TCR repertoires of about 5 healthy adults were deeply sequenced to estimate repertoire size and the extent of clonotype sharing between individuals.

Between the V and J ends, shortened by 1 base and 15 bases respectively, the junction contains 12 bases. CDR1 is given as SGHDN and CDR2 as FVKESK, both from the germline V gene. From its cysteine to its phenylalanine, the CDR3 spans 12 amino acids. Left in the record is the CDR3 DNA by itself, 36 bases read in frame from the first base. A note on this clone: The antigen it recognizes is unknown. Per-base qualities were not stored, and no clone one base away is much larger.

Donors were healthy HIV-negative adults with no recently reported acute infections or vaccinations. Every donor was a Caucasian adult living in Nashville, Tennessee, USA. CD4+ T cells were enriched through magnetic negative selection, after which naive cells were positively selected on CD45RA and the remaining negative fraction served as the memory subset. Blood was collected by leukapheresis, and PBMCs were isolated by Ficoll-Histopaque density gradient centrifugation and then cryopreserved in liquid nitrogen vapor phase. Analytical flow cytometry was used to check the purity and quantity of each magnetically sorted T cell population. Genomic DNA was isolated from each sorted fraction and quantified by UV absorbance on a Nanodrop 2000c. General conclusions and limits of the study: Incomplete sequencing was indicated by rarefaction of sorted-subset datasets, despite the large sequencing depth. Sampling was restricted to blood, and TCR repertoires in tissues likely differ from the TCR repertoires found in blood. Pairwise subsampling led to the expectation that sequencing depth would affect the degree of clonotype sharing among donors. Across a handful of donors, roughly 5.1% of naive CD4, 3% to 4% of naive CD8, under 2.5% of memory CD4, and approximately 0.4% of memory CD8 clonotypes were shared. Estimated clonotype richness was generally larger for naive than for memory subsets. Compared with non-shared clonotypes, the clonotypes found in all four sorted-subset donors had higher generation probabilities. Because the study included a small number of donors, the genetic and exposure-history diversity represented was limited.

Using the deep immunoSEQ assay, TCR CDR3 regions were amplified from genomic DNA by multiplex PCR. For each cell subset, the extracted genomic DNA was distributed evenly across all wells of several immunoSEQ 96-well plates, and each plate served as one replicate. For sorted subsets, each replicate PCR was loaded with around 220 ng genomic DNA, equivalent to some 31,000 T cell genomes. Purified libraries were quantified with a Qubit 3.0 fluorometer, sized on a Bioanalyzer 2100, and re-quantified with the KAPA Library Quantification kit. A separate single-read 150-cycle Illumina NextSeq 550 flow cell was used to sequence each immunoSEQ 96-well plate. From the authors' description of their analysis: The immunoSEQ output contained only junctional sequences without quality scores, so filtering could not match that applied to full-length reads. Sequences were annotated with PyIR, a Python wrapper for IgBLAST v1.9, using IMGT germline references to assign V/J genes and CDR3. Reads with weak V/J assignments (E-value above 1e-6), missing CDR3, stop codons, out-of-frame junctions, or ambiguous translated residues were removed. V3J clonotypes were defined as sequences sharing the same inferred V gene, J gene, and CDR3 amino acid sequence. The percentage overlap between two repertoires was calculated by dividing the number of shared unique clonotypes by the size of the smaller repertoire. Three approaches were used to assess repertoire richness: RTK rarefaction, the Chao1 estimator, and Recon v2.1 estimates of unobserved clonotypes. Generation probabilities were computed with OLGA for all TCRbeta clonotypes obtained by the gDNA method from a few donors. The table comes from immuneACCESS by way of TCRdb, which keeps in-frame sequences with V and J called. Part of the clones is missing from these tables; in studies checked, under half for an unresolved V gene and the rest for unknown reasons. That table furnishes V, J and clone size, whereas the DNA furnished D and trimming. Present in this sample are more than 2,000,000 clones, 85% to 95% of which were seen just once. The ten largest make up around 0.14% of the sample.

This TCR derives from a man aged 18 to 35 in good health. Specimen: naive CD4+ T cells sorted from blood. The cell subset or site label, as the study defines it: CD45RA+ positively selected. The receptor chain draws on TRBV14 and TRBJ2-2, with an unclear D gene assignment. In nucleotide form, the sequence is TGTGCCAGCAGCCAAGGGACCGGTAGGGTGTTTTTT. Its coded protein is CASSQGTGRVFF.